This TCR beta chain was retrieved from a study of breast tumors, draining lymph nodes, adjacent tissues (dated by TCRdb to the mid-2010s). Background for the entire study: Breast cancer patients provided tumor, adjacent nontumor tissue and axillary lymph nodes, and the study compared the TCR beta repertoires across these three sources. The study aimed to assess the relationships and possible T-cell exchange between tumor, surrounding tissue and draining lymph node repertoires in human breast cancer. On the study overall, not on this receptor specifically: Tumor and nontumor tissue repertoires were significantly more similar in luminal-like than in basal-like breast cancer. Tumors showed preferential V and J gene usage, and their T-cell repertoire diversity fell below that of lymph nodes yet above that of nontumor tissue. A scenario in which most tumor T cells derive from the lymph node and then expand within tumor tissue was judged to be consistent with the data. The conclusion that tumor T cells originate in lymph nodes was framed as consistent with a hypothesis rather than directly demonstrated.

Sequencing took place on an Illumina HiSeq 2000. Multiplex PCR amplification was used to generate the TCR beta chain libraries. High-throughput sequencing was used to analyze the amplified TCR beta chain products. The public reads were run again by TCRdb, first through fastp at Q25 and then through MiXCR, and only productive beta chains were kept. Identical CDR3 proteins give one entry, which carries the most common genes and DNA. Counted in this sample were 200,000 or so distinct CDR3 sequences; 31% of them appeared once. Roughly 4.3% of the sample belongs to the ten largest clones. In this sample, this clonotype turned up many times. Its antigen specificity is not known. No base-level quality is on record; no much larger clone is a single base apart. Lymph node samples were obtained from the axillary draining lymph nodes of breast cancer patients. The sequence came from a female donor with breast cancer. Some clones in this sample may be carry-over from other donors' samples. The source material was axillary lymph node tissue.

The DNA is TGCGCCAGCAGCGTGGACAGGGACCAGCCCCAGCATTTT. It encodes CASSVDRDQPQHF. The chain is encoded by TRBV4-1 joined to TRBJ1-5, and TRBD1 aligns with 8 junction nucleotides. The germline V gene encodes CDR1 MGHRA and CDR2 YSYEKL. V lost 5 bases and J lost 7 bases, and the count of bases not matched to a germline gene is 4. From its cysteine to its phenylalanine, the CDR3 spans 13 amino acids. Only CDR3 DNA is held: 39 bases, read in frame from base 1.